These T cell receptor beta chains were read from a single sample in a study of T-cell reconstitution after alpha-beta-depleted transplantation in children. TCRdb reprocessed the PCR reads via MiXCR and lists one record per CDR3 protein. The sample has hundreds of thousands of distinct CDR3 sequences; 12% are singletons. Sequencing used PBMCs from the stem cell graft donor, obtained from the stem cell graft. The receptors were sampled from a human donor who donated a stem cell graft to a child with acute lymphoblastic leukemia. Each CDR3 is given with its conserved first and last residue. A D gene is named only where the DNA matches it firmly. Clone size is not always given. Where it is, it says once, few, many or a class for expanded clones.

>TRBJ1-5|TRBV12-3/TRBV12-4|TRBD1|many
CASRRSGTGDLQPQHF
TGTGCCAGCAGACGGTCCGGGACAGGGGACCTTCAGCCCCAGCATTTT
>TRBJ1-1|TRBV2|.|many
CASRAGRNTEAFF
TGTGCCAGCAGAGCTGGACGGAACACTGAAGCTTTCTTT
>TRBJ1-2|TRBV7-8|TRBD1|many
CASSASGQGLYGYTF
TGTGCCAGCAGCGCGAGTGGACAGGGGCTCTATGGCTACACCTTC
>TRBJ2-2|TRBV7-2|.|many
CASSFGTLSTGELFF
TGTGCCAGCAGCTTCGGGACTCTATCCACCGGGGAGCTGTTTTTT
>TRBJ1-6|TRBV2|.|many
CASSEMRSPRGTYNSPLHF
TGTGCCAGCAGTGAAATGAGGTCCCCCAGGGGCACCTATAATTCACCCCTCCACTTT
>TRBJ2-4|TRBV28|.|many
CASSYRGVAKNIQYF
TGTGCCAGCAGTTACCGAGGAGTAGCCAAAAACATTCAGTACTTC
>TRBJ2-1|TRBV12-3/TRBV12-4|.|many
CASTFDKPSYNEQFF
TGTGCCAGCACTTTCGACAAACCATCCTACAATGAGCAGTTCTTC
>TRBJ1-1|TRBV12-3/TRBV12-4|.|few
CASRLDSEAFF
TGTGCCAGCCGCCTGGACAGCGAAGCTTTCTTT
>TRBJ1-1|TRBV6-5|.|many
CASSYNGGAEAFF
TGTGCCAGCAGTTATAACGGGGGGGCTGAGGCTTTCTTT
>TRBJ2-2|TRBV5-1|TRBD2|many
CASSLEAGGVTGELFF
TGCGCCAGCAGCCTAGAGGCGGGAGGCGTCACCGGGGAGCTGTTTTTT
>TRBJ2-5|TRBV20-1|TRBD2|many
CSASARAGGQETQYF
TGCAGTGCTAGCGCGCGAGCGGGAGGCCAAGAGACCCAGTACTTC
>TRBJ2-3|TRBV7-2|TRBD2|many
CASSLDAGARDTQYF
TGTGCCAGCAGCTTAGATGCGGGAGCGAGAGATACGCAGTATTTT
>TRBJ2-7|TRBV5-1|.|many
CASSPSGDYEQYF
TGCGCCAGCAGCCCGAGTGGAGACTACGAGCAGTACTTC
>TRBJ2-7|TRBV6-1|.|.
CASSEGRVGEQYF
TGTGCCAGCAGTGAAGGGAGGGTTGGCGAGCAGTACTTC